These T cell receptor beta chains were read from a single sample in a study of cytomegalovirus exposure and HLA in healthy donors. TCRdb keeps only in-frame clones here, not all; method: immunoSEQ multiplex PCR. This table holds tens of thousands of clones, around three quarters found once. The source material was PBMCs. The receptors originated from a man aged 30 to 39 in good health and CMV-seropositive. The CDR3 runs from the conserved cysteine through the conserved F or W. A D gene is named only where the DNA matches it firmly. The size entry is marked missing in some rows and otherwise reads once, few, many or a size class.

D gene,V gene,J gene,clone size,CDR3 DNA,CDR3 protein
TRBD1,TRBV7-2,TRBJ1-2,NA,TGTGCCAGCAGCTCGACCGACAGGGACTGGGCCTTC,CASSSTDRDWAF
NA,TRBV27,TRBJ1-1,NA,TGTGCCACACAACGGGGGGCTGAAGCTTTCTTT,CATQRGAEAFF
NA,TRBV19,TRBJ1-5,NA,TGTGCCAGTAGTATAGCCTTTGGGGGGGGTAATCAGCCCCAGCATTTT,CASSIAFGGGNQPQHF
NA,TRBV19,TRBJ1-2,NA,TGTGCCAGTAGTGAAACAGGGAACTATGGCTACACCTTC,CASSETGNYGYTF
TRBD2,TRBV5-1,TRBJ2-5,NA,TGCGCCAGCAGCCTATCGACACCGGGACTAGCAGCGAGGAACCAAGAGACCCAGTACTTC,CASSLSTPGLAARNQETQYF
TRBD1,TRBV28,TRBJ1-5,NA,TGTGCCAGCACAAGAACGGACAGGGCCTTGTTTGGCAATCAGCCCCAGCATTTT,CASTRTDRALFGNQPQHF
TRBD1,TRBV27,TRBJ2-7,once,TGTGCCAGCAGTCCGGGACAGGCCTACGAGCAGTACTTC,CASSPGQAYEQYF
NA,TRBV28,TRBJ1-2,NA,TGTGCCAGTTACAGGAACTATGGCTACACCTTC,CASYRNYGYTF
TRBD2,TRBV28,TRBJ2-7,once,TGTGCCAGCAGCGGGACTAGATACGAGCAGTACTTC,CASSGTRYEQYF
NA,TRBV28,TRBJ1-5,NA,TGTGCCTCGAATCAGCCCCAGCATTTT,CASNQPQHF
NA,TRBV28,TRBJ1-2,NA,TGTGCCAGCAGTTTAGGCAAGGGGCACTATGGCTACACCTTC,CASSLGKGHYGYTF
TRBD1,TRBV6-5,TRBJ1-2,NA,TGTGCCAGCCGACTGGGACGGGACAGCTATGGCTACACCTTC,CASRLGRDSYGYTF
NA,TRBV4-1,TRBJ1-5,NA,TGCGCCAGCAGCCAAGGCCAGTATAGCAATCAGCCCCAGCATTTT,CASSQGQYSNQPQHF
NA,TRBV28,TRBJ1-2,NA,TGTGCCAGCAGTTCCTACGACAAAGGTCCGAGTGGCTACACCTTC,CASSSYDKGPSGYTF
NA,TRBV7-2,TRBJ1-5,NA,TGTGCCAGCAGCGCCTCCGGGAATAGCAATCAGCCCCAGCATTTT,CASSASGNSNQPQHF
NA,TRBV7-8,TRBJ1-2,NA,TGTGCCAGCAGCTTACAATCGGGACACCCGAACTATGGCTACACCTTC,CASSLQSGHPNYGYTF
TRBD1,TRBV27,TRBJ2-7,once,TGTGCCAGCGGCGAAGAAGGGAACAGGGGGCTCTACGAGCAGTACTTC,CASGEEGNRGLYEQYF
NA,TRBV12-5,TRBJ2-3,NA,TGTGCTAGCGGGGAATCGGCAGATACGCAGTATTTT,CASGESADTQYF
NA,TRBV11-2,TRBJ1-1,once,TGTGCCAGCAGCTTAGTTTCGGTAATGAACACTGAAGCTTTCTTT,CASSLVSVMNTEAFF
NA,TRBV19,TRBJ1-1,few,TGTGCCAGTAGTCTCCTGACGGACACTACTGAAGCTTTCTTT,CASSLLTDTTEAFF
TRBD1,TRBV18,TRBJ1-6,once,TGTGCCAGCCGATCAGACAGGGGCCGGGGATCACCCCTCCACTTT,CASRSDRGRGSPLHF
TRBD1,TRBV6-4,TRBJ2-6,medium-sized,TGTGCCAGCAGTGAGACAGGGGGCTCTGGGGCCAACGTCCTGACTTTC,CASSETGGSGANVLTF
NA,TRBV13,TRBJ2-4,NA,TGTGCCAGCAGCTTAGGCCGAGGTCTTGAAAACATTCAGTACTTC,CASSLGRGLENIQYF
TRBD2,TRBV13,TRBJ2-1,NA,TGTGCCAGCAGCTCCGGACTAGCGGGGGACCTATACAATGAGCAGTTCTTC,CASSSGLAGDLYNEQFF
NA,TRBV7-3,TRBJ1-2,few,TGTGCCAGCAGCTTATTCCGTCGTAGGGACTTCCGCCAGGAACCGCACGGCTACACCTTC,CASSLFRRRDFRQEPHGYTF
NA,TRBV9,TRBJ1-3,NA,TGTGCCAGCAGCCCCCGGGGGGCCTCTGGAAACACCATATATTTT,CASSPRGASGNTIYF
NA,TRBV5-1,TRBJ2-2,NA,TGCGCCAGCAGCCAGCGGGCTCCTAACACCGGGGAGCTGTTTTTT,CASSQRAPNTGELFF
NA,TRBV5-5,TRBJ2-7,NA,TGTGCCAGCAGCTTTCCCAGGGACTACGAGCAGTACTTC,CASSFPRDYEQYF
NA,TRBV20-1,TRBJ1-2,NA,TGCAGTGCCATAGATAACTATGGCTACACCTTC,CSAIDNYGYTF
TRBD1,TRBV28,TRBJ1-4,NA,TGTGCCAGCAGTTCTCAAGACAGGGTCGGTGAAAAACTGTTTTTT,CASSSQDRVGEKLFF
NA,TRBV6-5,TRBJ1-1,NA,TGTGCCAGCAGTTTACGCGAGTACACTGAAGCTTTCTTT,CASSLREYTEAFF
NA,TRBV30,TRBJ2-3,NA,TGTGCCTGGAGTGTACAGTACACGGATACGCAGTATTTT,CAWSVQYTDTQYF
TRBD2,TRBV7-3,TRBJ2-1,NA,TGTGCCAGCAGCCCGCGGGGGGCCTACCGCGATGAGCAGTTCTTC,CASSPRGAYRDEQFF
NA,TRBV27,TRBJ1-6,NA,TGTGCCAGCAGCCGGTTAAATTCACCCCTCCACTTT,CASSRLNSPLHF
NA,TRBV7-9,TRBJ1-3,large,TGTGCCAGCAGCCCAAATCTCAGCTCTGGAAACACCATATATTTT,CASSPNLSSGNTIYF
TRBD2,TRBV27,TRBJ2-3,NA,TGTGCCAGTTCAAGCAGGACTAGCGGGTCCGATACGCAGTATTTT,CASSSRTSGSDTQYF
NA,TRBV28,TRBJ2-3,NA,TGTGCCAGCAGCCTCGCCGGGAATACGCAGTATTTT,CASSLAGNTQYF
TRBD1,TRBV6-5,TRBJ2-3,NA,TGTGCCAGCAGTTACTCGGCAGGGGGCCGCACAGATACGCAGTATTTT,CASSYSAGGRTDTQYF
NA,TRBV18,TRBJ1-5,NA,TGTGCCAGCTCACCAGACTTTTATCAGCCCCAGCATTTT,CASSPDFYQPQHF
TRBD2,TRBV5-6,TRBJ2-1,once,TGTGCCAGCAGCCCGGGGACTAGCGGGGGACCCAGGGGCAATGAGCAGTTCTTC,CASSPGTSGGPRGNEQFF
NA,TRBV18,TRBJ1-6,NA,TGTGCCAGCTCAAGAGACAGTGCTAATTCACCCCTCCACTTT,CASSRDSANSPLHF
TRBD2,TRBV19,TRBJ2-7,NA,TGTGCCAGTAGTCAAGGGACTAGCGGGGGTTACGAGCAGTACTTC,CASSQGTSGGYEQYF
TRBD2,TRBV13,TRBJ2-3,NA,TGTGCCAGCAGCTTCAGACTAGCGGGGGCCACAGATACGCAGTATTTT,CASSFRLAGATDTQYF
TRBD2,TRBV7-9,TRBJ2-5,NA,TGTGCCAGCAGCTTACCGAGCGGGGGGGTACAAGAGACCCAGTACTTC,CASSLPSGGVQETQYF